These 20 T cell receptor beta chains were sequenced from one sample in a study of read filtering for tumor transcriptome and immune sequencing. This library used approximately 390 ng RNA and molecular barcoded adaptors spanning alpha/delta and beta/gamma chains. TCRdb reprocessed the reads via MiXCR and lists one record per CDR3 protein. This table holds 75,000 to 95,000 distinct CDR3 sequences, roughly a fifth found once. The sample consisted of a population of CD138-negative cells sorted from bone marrow. These receptors originate from a donor aged 40 or older with multiple myeloma.

The sample holds a few counts of this clonotype. The chain uses TRBV12-3 or TRBV12-4 and TRBJ2-1, with D possibly called TRBD1 or TRBD2 (5 bases each). Trimming removed 8 bases from V and 4 bases from J, with 12 bases in between. CDR3 length: 13 amino acids. Here the CDR3 reads CASRDRNYNEQFF. The CDR3 DNA follows: TGTGCCAGCCGGGACCGAAATTACAATGAGCAGTTCTTC.

This clonotype was recorded many times. In DNA form, the CDR3 reads TGCAGCGTTGTCAAACGACCGGGACAGGGGGCGAAGAGCACTGAAGCTTTCTTT. Encoded protein: CSVVKRPGQGAKSTEAFF. The genes are TRBV29-1 and TRBJ1-1; 12 nucleotides line up with TRBD1. There are 18 residues in the CDR3. With 4 bases clipped from V and 4 bases from J, the junction kept 16 bases outside the gene matches. Germline lookup yields CDR1 SQVTM and CDR2 ANQGSEA.

In its sample, this clonotype was seen a few times. This rearrangement joins TRBV28 to TRBJ2-7; D not certain. Germline V gives CDR1 MDHEN, CDR2 SYDVKM. The V and J ends lost 4 bases and 4 bases respectively, with 8 bases between them. The CDR3 covers 12 residues. In DNA, the CDR3 is TGTGCCAGCAGTTCGGTCATTTACGAGCAGTACTTC. It codes for CASSSVIYEQYF.

This clonotype was seen a single time. This may come from a read error, since a much larger clone is one base off. This chain links TRBV7-9 with TRBJ2-4, with a weak D call TRBD2 (5 bases). From germline, CDR1 is SEHNR and CDR2 FQNEAQ (reference sequence). The CDR3 has 13 amino acids. CDR3 sequence reads: CASSSGLKNIQCF. CDR3 DNA: TGTGCCAGCAGCTCGGGGTTGAAAAACATTCAGTGCTTC.

This clonotype was counted at least ten times. This sequence joins TRBV19 and TRBJ2-6; D is unclear. Trimming took off 3 bases at V and 0 bases at J, with 6 bases between the two ends. Per germline, CDR1 LNHDA and CDR2 SQIVND (reference sequence). The CDR3 totals 15 residues. As DNA, the CDR3 is TGTGCCAGTAGTATTTTCAGCTCTGGGGCCAACGTCCTGACTTTC. This translates into CASSIFSSGANVLTF.

Turning to this clonotype: A much larger clone lies a single base off, so this may be a read error. The chain has TRBV30 and TRBJ1-1, with D perhaps TRBD1 (6 bases). This CDR3 has 13 residues. V was clipped by 2 bases and J by 10 bases, with 17 bases between them. The germline V gene has CDR1 GTSNPN and CDR2 SVGIG (reference sequence). CDR3 nucleotides: TGTGCCTGGAGTATCTTCACAGGGACGGCAGCTTTCTTT. It codes for CAWSIFTGTAAFF. Based on the CDR3 plus reference TRBV30 and TRBJ1-1, the full variable domain is SQTIHQWPATLVQPVGSPLSLECTVEGTSNPNLYWYRQAAGRGLQLLFYSVGIGQISSEVPQNLSASRPQDRQFILSSKKLLLSDSGFYLCAWSIFTGTAAFFGQGTRLTVV.

This clonotype was seen repeatedly, ten times or more. The V call is TRBV14, the J call TRBJ2-3; D is uncertain. From germline, CDR1 is SGHDN and CDR2 FVKESK. This CDR3 has 13 residues. V was cut by 5 bases and J by 10 bases, with 16 bases left in between. This CDR3 reads CASSTTVKGPQYF. In DNA form, the CDR3 reads TGTGCCAGCAGCACGACGGTAAAGGGTCCGCAGTATTTT.

In its sample, this clonotype was seen many times. The V and J genes are TRBV7-9 and TRBJ2-7, with a tentative D call TRBD1 (6 bases). The germline CDR1 and CDR2 sequences are SEHNR and FQNEAQ (reference sequence). V was shortened by 3 bases and J by 2 bases, with 8 bases between the two germline ends. CDR3 length: 13 residues. CDR3: CASSLAGAYEQYF. Written as DNA, the CDR3 is TGTGCCAGCAGCTTGGCAGGGGCCTACGAGCAGTACTTC.

This clonotype was detected many times. The CDR3 bases are TGTGCCAGCAGTTTATCCGGGGCGAATGGCTACACCTTC. Protein sequence: CASSLSGANGYTF. The chain combines TRBV12-3 or TRBV12-4 with TRBJ1-2; TRBD1 might be the D (5 bases). With 2 bases removed from V and 6 bases from J, the gap between germline ends came to 10 bases. The CDR3 totals 13 residues.

This clonotype turned up a few times. The V gene is TRBV7-6, the J gene TRBJ2-2; 8 bases are a match to TRBD2. The ends lost 6 bases at V and 5 bases at J; junction bases unmatched: 2. The CDR3 has 13 residues. Germline V gene lookup returns CDR1 SGHVS and CDR2 FNYEAQ. The CDR3 sequence is CASSVAGTGELFF. The CDR3 bases are TGTGCCAGCAGTGTAGCGGGGACCGGGGAGCTGTTTTTT.

The chain has TRBV7-3 and TRBJ2-5; 7 bases are a match to TRBD2. This CDR3 has 14 residues. Germline V gene sequence: CDR1 SGHTA, CDR2 FQGTGA. V lost 2 bases to trimming and J lost 2 bases; unmatched junction nucleotides: 2. DNA of the CDR3: TGTGCCAGCAGCTTAGGCGGGGGACAAGAGACCCAGTACTTC. Translation: CASSLGGGQETQYF.

This clonotype was counted only a few times. This may stem from a read error, because a much larger clone lies one nucleotide away. The chain has TRBV29-1 and TRBJ1-1; unclear D gene. Germline CDR1 reads SQVTM; CDR2 reads ANQGSEA. The length of the CDR3 is 15 residues. CDR3 protein: CRFTPPGRPNTEAFF. CDR3 coding DNA: TGCCGCTTCACCCCGCCCGGGCGACCTAACACTGAAGCTTTCTTT.

This clonotype appeared many times. V and J are TRBV3-1 and TRBJ1-1; no definite D call. The germline V gene has CDR1 LGHDT and CDR2 YNNKEL (reference sequence). The V end was cut by 4 bases, the J end by 8 bases, with 8 bases between. The CDR3 totals 11 residues. The DNA of the CDR3 is TGTGCCAGCAGCCTCGGCAGGGAAGCTTTCTTT. Translated: CASSLGREAFF.

This clonotype was seen at least ten times. V gene TRBV19 combines with J gene TRBJ2-2; D not certain. Germline V gene sequence: CDR1 LNHDA, CDR2 SQIVND (reference sequence). This CDR3 region has 13 residues. V was clipped by 7 bases and J by 0 bases, with 6 bases between them. CDR3 in amino acids: CASNSPNTGELFF. The CDR3 nucleotides read TGTGCCAGTAACAGCCCGAACACCGGGGAGCTGTTTTTT.

To note about this clonotype: Possible read error: a much larger clone is one base away. The chain combines TRBV29-1 with TRBJ1-4; D is unclear. The V and J ends lost 6 bases and 10 bases respectively, with 18 bases between them. This CDR3 spans 13 amino acids. The germline CDR1 and CDR2 sequences are SQVTM and ANQGSEA. The chain's CDR3 is CSVLGQVLGKLFF. The CDR3 DNA reads as TGCAGCGTACTCGGCCAGGTTCTCGGAAAACTGTTTTTT.

Note on this clonotype: A clone one base away is much larger, so this may be a read error. V and J are TRBV28 and TRBJ2-3; 8 nucleotides agree with TRBD1. V dropped 3 bases and J dropped 9; count of bases not matched to a gene: 11. This CDR3 contains 15 residues. Looked up from germline, CDR1 is MDHEN and CDR2 is SYDVKM. Here the CDR3 reads CASSFLGQEKSTQYF. CDR3 nucleotides: TGTGCCAGCAGTTTTTTGGGACAGGAGAAGTCGACGCAGTATTTT.

In regard to this clonotype: A read error may produce the germline difference seen at one junction end. The rearrangement links TRBV29-1 to TRBJ1-2; D gene unclear. The CDR3 is 12 residues long. Germline CDR1 and CDR2: SQVTM and ANQGSEA. CDR3 DNA sequence: TGCAGCGTTGAGAGCCTCATCTATGGCCACACCTTC. It is translated as CSVESLIYGHTF.

This clonotype was picked up many times. V is TRBV4-1 and J is TRBJ2-5; no clear D gene. The CDR3 totals 14 residues. V lost 3 bases to trimming and J lost 5 bases, with 13 bases between them. Germline V gives CDR1 MGHRA, CDR2 YSYEKL. The CDR3 loop reads CASSQGGRRETQYF. CDR3 bases: TGCGCCAGCAGCCAGGGCGGAAGACGGGAGACCCAGTACTTC.

This clonotype was detected only a few times. This chain uses TRBV11-2 with TRBJ2-1; D is unclear. Per the germline V gene, CDR1 is SGHAT and CDR2 is FQNNGV. With 1 base removed from V and 10 bases from J, the gap between germline ends came to 8 bases. The CDR3 is made up of 12 amino acids. CDR3 residues: CASSLGVGEQFF. CDR3 coding DNA: TGTGCCAGCAGCTTAGGGGTGGGGGAGCAGTTCTTC.

The table lists this clonotype with many counts. V gene TRBV6-2 or TRBV6-3 combines with J gene TRBJ2-5, with D possibly TRBD1 on 6 matching bases. The germline gives CDR1 MNHEY, CDR2 SVGEGT. This CDR3 comprises 14 residues. Trimming stripped 3 bases from V and 1 base from J, with 9 bases between. In DNA, the CDR3 is TGTGCCAGCAGTTATAGGGGGACCCAAGAGACCCAGTACTTC. This sequence encodes CASSYRGTQETQYF.